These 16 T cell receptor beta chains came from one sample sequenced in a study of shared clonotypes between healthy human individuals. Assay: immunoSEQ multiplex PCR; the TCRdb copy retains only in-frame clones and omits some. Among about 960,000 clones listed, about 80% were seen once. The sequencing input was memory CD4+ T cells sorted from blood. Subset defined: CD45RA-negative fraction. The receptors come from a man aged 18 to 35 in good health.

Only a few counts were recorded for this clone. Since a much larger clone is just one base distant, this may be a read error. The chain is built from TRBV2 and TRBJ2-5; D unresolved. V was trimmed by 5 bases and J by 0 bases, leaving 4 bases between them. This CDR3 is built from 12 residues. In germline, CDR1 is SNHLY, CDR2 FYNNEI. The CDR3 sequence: CASSYYQETQYF. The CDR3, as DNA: TGTGCCAGCAGTTACTACCAAGAGACCCAGTACTTC.

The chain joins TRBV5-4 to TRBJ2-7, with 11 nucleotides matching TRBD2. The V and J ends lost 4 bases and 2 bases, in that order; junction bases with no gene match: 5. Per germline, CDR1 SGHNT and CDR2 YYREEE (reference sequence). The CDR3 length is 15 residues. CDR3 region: CASSRGTSGAYEQYF. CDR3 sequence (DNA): TGTGCCAGCAGCCGCGGGACTAGCGGAGCCTACGAGCAGTACTTC.

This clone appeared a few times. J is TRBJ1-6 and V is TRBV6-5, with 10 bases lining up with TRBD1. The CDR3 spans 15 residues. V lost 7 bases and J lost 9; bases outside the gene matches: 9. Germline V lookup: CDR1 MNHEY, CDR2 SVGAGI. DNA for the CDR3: TGTGCCAGCAACCCTAAACGGGACAGGGGTTCACCCCTCCACTTT. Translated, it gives CASNPKRDRGSPLHF.

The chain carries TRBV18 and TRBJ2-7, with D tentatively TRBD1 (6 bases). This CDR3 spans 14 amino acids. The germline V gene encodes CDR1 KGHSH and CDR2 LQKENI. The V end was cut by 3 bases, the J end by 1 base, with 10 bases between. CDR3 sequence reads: CASSPTGFSYEQYF. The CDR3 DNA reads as TGTGCCAGCTCACCGACAGGTTTTTCCTACGAGCAGTACTTC.

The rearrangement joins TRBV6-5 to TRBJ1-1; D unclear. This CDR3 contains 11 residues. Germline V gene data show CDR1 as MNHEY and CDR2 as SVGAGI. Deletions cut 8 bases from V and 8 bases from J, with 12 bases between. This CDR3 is CASCSLGEAFF. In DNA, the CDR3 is TGTGCCAGCTGCTCACTGGGAGAAGCTTTCTTT.

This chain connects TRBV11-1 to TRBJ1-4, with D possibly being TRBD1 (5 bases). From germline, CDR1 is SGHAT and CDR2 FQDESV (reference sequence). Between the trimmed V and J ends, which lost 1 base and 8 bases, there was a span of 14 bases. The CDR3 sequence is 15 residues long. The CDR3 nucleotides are TGTGCCAGCAGCTTAGACGGGGGGAGAGACGAAAAACTGTTTTTT. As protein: CASSLDGGRDEKLFF.

CDR3 DNA sequence: TGTGCCAGCAGAGCCGGGACTAGCGGGGGATACGAGCAGTACTTC. It translates to CASRAGTSGGYEQYF. The J gene is TRBJ2-7, the V gene TRBV6-6; 14 bases align to TRBD2. CDR1 and CDR2 from the germline V gene are MNHNY and SVGAGI (reference sequence). The CDR3 contains 15 residues. Losses at the gene ends were 6 bases for V and 4 bases for J; bases not matched to a gene: 5.

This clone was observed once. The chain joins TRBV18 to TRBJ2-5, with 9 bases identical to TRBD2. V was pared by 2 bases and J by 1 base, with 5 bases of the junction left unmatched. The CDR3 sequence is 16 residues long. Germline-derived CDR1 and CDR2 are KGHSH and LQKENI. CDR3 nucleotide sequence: TGTGCCAGCTCACCAGCGATAGCGGGAGCCCAAGAGACCCAGTACTTC. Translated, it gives CASSPAIAGAQETQYF.

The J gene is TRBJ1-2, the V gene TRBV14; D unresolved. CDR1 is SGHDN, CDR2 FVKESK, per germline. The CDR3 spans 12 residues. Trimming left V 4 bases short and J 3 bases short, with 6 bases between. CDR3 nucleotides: TGTGCCAGCAGCCCTGTGGACTATGGCTACACCTTC. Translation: CASSPVDYGYTF.

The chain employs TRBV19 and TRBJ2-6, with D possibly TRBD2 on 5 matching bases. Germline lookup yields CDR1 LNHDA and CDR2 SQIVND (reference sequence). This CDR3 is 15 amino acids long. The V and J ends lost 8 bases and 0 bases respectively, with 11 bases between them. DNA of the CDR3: TGTGCCAGTGGTCCGGGGAGCTCTGGGGCCAACGTCCTGACTTTC. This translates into CASGPGSSGANVLTF.

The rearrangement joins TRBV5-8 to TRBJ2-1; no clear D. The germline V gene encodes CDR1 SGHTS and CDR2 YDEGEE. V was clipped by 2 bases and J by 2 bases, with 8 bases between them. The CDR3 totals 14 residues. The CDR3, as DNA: TGTGCCAGCAGCTTCTCAGTTACCTACAATGAGCAGTTCTTC. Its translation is CASSFSVTYNEQFF.

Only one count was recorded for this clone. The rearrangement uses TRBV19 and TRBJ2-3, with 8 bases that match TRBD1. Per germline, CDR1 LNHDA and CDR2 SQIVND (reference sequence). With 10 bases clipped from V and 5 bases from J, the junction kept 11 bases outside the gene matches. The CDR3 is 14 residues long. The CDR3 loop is CATTTGDIGDTQYF. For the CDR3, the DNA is TGTGCCACCACGACAGGGGACATAGGAGATACGCAGTATTTT.

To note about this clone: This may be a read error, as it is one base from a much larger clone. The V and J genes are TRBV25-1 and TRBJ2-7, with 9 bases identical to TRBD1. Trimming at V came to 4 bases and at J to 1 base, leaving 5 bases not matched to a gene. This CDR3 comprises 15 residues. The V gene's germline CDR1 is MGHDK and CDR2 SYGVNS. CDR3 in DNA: TGTGCCAGCAGTGGAGGACAGGGGAGTTCCTACGAGCAGTACTTC. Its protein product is CASSGGQGSSYEQYF.

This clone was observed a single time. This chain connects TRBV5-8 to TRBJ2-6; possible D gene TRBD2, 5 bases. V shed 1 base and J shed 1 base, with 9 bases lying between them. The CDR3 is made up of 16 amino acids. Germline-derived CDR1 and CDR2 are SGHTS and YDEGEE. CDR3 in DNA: TGTGCCAGCAGCTTGTTAGCGAGGTCTGGGGCCAACGTCCTGACTTTC. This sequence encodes CASSLLARSGANVLTF. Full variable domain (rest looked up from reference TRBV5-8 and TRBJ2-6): EAGVTQSPTHLIKTRGQQATLRCSPISGHTSVYWYQQALGLGLQFLLWYDEGEERNRGNFPPRFSGRQFPNYSSELNVNALELEDSALYLCASSLLARSGANVLTFGAGSRLTVL.

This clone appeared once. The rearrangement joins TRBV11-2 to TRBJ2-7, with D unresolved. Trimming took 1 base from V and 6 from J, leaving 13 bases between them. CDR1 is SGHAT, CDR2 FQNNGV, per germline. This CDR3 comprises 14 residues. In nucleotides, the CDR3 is TGTGCCAGCAGCTTAGGTTCAACATTGGTCGAGCAGTACTTC. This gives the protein CASSLGSTLVEQYF.

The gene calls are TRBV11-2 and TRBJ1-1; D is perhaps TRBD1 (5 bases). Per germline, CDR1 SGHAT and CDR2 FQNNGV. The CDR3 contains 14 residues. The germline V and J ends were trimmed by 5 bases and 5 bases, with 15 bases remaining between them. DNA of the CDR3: TGTGCCAGCAGCCCCTTCCAGGGACGAACTGAAGCTTTCTTT. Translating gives CASSPFQGRTEAFF.